These 10 T cell receptor beta chains were all obtained from the same sample, sequenced in a study of CD8 T cells in Susac syndrome. Reverse transcription of roughly 0.45 to 1 ug RNA was performed with random hexamers. Each CDR3 protein gets one entry after TCRdb re-called the immunoSEQ multiplex PCR reads with MiXCR. The sample consists of fewer than 150,000 distinct CDR3 sequences, 85% to 95% of them appearing once. Sequenced input: CD8+ T cells from PBMCs. These receptors all come from a human donor with Susac syndrome.

CDR3 protein: CASFFTPDTQYF. CDR3 in DNA: TGTGCCAGCTTCTTCACACCGGATACGCAGTATTTT. This rearrangement joins TRBV7-9 to TRBJ2-3; D ambiguous. Trimming took off 8 bases at V and 6 bases at J, with 12 bases between the two ends. This CDR3 is 12 amino acids long. Germline lookup yields CDR1 SEHNR and CDR2 FQNEAQ (reference sequence).

V gene TRBV7-9 combines with J gene TRBJ1-2; TRBD1 might be the D (6 bases). The CDR3 spans 15 residues. In germline, CDR1 is SEHNR, CDR2 FQNEAQ (reference sequence). Trimming left V 1 base short and J 4 bases short, with 13 bases between. CDR3: CASSLVGQPAYGYTF. DNA for the CDR3: TGTGCCAGCAGCTTAGTGGGACAACCGGCCTATGGCTACACCTTC.

This clonotype was recorded only once. The gene calls are TRBV10-3 and TRBJ1-2; maybe TRBD1 (5 bases). Looked up from germline, CDR1 is ENHRY and CDR2 is SYGVKD. Trimming cost V 5 bases and J 8 bases, with 12 bases left between them. This CDR3 has 12 residues. DNA of the CDR3: TGTGCCATCAGTCCCGGGGCGGTGGGCTACACCTTC. The encoded protein is CAISPGAVGYTF.

This clonotype appeared once. The gene calls are TRBV10-2 and TRBJ2-2; 14 bases match TRBD2. This CDR3 has 21 amino acids. V was pared by 8 bases and J by 2 bases, with 19 bases of the junction left unmatched. Germline V gene lookup returns CDR1 WSHSY and CDR2 SAAADI. Here the CDR3 reads CASLGLAGADSSRSNTGELFF. The CDR3 bases are TGCGCCAGCTTGGGACTAGCGGGGGCGGACAGCTCTAGGTCTAACACCGGGGAGCTGTTTTTT.

This chain connects TRBV29-1 to TRBJ2-2; D is perhaps TRBD2 (5 bases). Germline-derived CDR1 and CDR2 are SQVTM and ANQGSEA. There are 12 residues in the CDR3. V was trimmed by 5 bases and J by 6 bases, leaving 10 bases between them. CDR3 nucleotides: TGCAGCGTTCTAGCTTCGGCCGGGGAGCTGTTTTTT. It is translated as CSVLASAGELFF.

The gene calls are TRBV27 and TRBJ1-2, with D tentatively TRBD1 (6 bases). Trimming pared 6 bases from V and 2 bases from J, leaving 16 bases between. Germline CDR1 reads MNHEY; CDR2 reads SMNVEV (reference sequence). This CDR3 spans 15 amino acids. This chain's CDR3 is CASRGSRGFNYGYTF. CDR3 bases: TGTGCCAGCAGGGGATCCAGGGGATTCAACTATGGCTACACCTTC.

This clonotype came up once. The chain recombines TRBV29-1 with TRBJ1-2, with D unclear. Per the germline V gene, CDR1 is SQVTM and CDR2 is ANQGSEA. Trimming cost V 0 bases and J 7 bases, with 12 bases left between them. This CDR3 is 13 amino acids long. Here the CDR3 reads CSVEDRRVGGYTF. The CDR3 DNA sequence: TGCAGCGTTGAAGATCGGAGGGTGGGTGGCTACACCTTC.

The chain couples TRBV12-3 or TRBV12-4 to TRBJ1-1; D not certain. The germline V and J ends were trimmed by 4 bases and 4 bases, with 10 bases remaining between them. The CDR3 has 13 residues. In DNA, the CDR3 is TGTGCCAGCAGTTGGATGGATCGCACTGAAGCTTTCTTT. Translation: CASSWMDRTEAFF.

CDR3 coding DNA: TGTGCCAGCAGTCACGGATTACAAGAGACCCAGTACTTC. It is translated as CASSHGLQETQYF. The rearrangement uses TRBV27 and TRBJ2-5; D not certain. Looked up from germline, CDR1 is MNHEY and CDR2 is SMNVEV (reference sequence). Trimming pared 5 bases from V and 2 bases from J, leaving 9 bases between. The CDR3 totals 13 residues.

The chain combines TRBV24-1 with TRBJ1-2; D is undetermined. Trimming took off 5 bases at V and 3 bases at J, with 12 bases between the two ends. The germline gives CDR1 KGHDR, CDR2 SFDVKD. This CDR3 comprises 14 residues. The chain's CDR3 is CATSGTGRDYGYTF. CDR3 in DNA: TGTGCCACCAGTGGGACCGGGCGGGACTATGGCTACACCTTC.